This T cell receptor beta chain is drawn from a study of beta chain features in type 1 diabetes. Reverse transcription of all isolated RNA meant that expressed TCRB transcripts were sequenced. This table comes from immunoSEQ multiplex PCR, and its TCRdb copy is limited to in-frame clones, with some not included. Here the sample spans 900,000 or so clones, 15% to 20% being singletons. This clone came up a few times. Its target is unknown. Study conclusions and caveats: Junctions at VDJ sites from type 1 diabetes patients had fewer insertions and more deletions.

The TCR comes from a woman aged 18-29 years in good health. The sequenced material came from naive CD4+ T cells from blood.

CDR3 residues: CASSPPPGQGLYEQYF. The DNA for the CDR3 is TGTGCCAGCAGCCCCCCTCCGGGACAGGGCTTATACGAGCAGTACTTC. The V call is TRBV7-2, the J call TRBJ2-7, with 9 bases lining up with TRBD1. J gave up 4 bases and V 5 bases, and 12 bases lay outside the gene matches. This CDR3 is built from 16 residues. Germline V gene lookup returns CDR1 SGHTA and CDR2 FQGNSA.